Listed here are 10 T cell receptor beta chains from one sample, sequenced in a study of shared T cell receptors in the human thymus. Measured with immunoSEQ multiplex PCR; TCRdb has only the in-frame clones, and not every one. The table lists more than 300,000 clones, 85% to 95% of them singletons. The material sequenced was thymocytes. The origin of the receptors is a human donor.

This clone was recorded only once. The rearrangement uses TRBV5-1 and TRBJ2-5; the match to TRBD1 covers 10 bases. After removal of 0 bases from V and 5 bases from J, the junction contained 16 bases not matched to a gene. Germline V gene sequence: CDR1 SGHRS, CDR2 YFSETQ. The CDR3 contains 19 residues. The CDR3 DNA reads as TGCGCCAGCAGCTTGGGACAGGGGGCTGAGCGGGAGCTGGTGGAGACCCAGTACTTC. Amino acid sequence: CASSLGQGAERELVETQYF.

The chain combines TRBV11-2 with TRBJ1-2; 9 nucleotides agree with TRBD1. The germline V gene encodes CDR1 SGHAT and CDR2 FQNNGV. V lost 3 bases and J lost 5; bases outside the gene matches: 13. CDR3 length equals 17 residues. CDR3 protein: CASSFGTGRVIAYGYTF. CDR3 DNA: TGTGCCAGCAGCTTCGGGACAGGGCGAGTAATCGCTTATGGCTACACCTTC.

The J gene is TRBJ2-5, the V gene TRBV10-3; D gene unclear. This CDR3 has 14 residues. The germline V and J ends were trimmed by 0 bases and 2 bases, with 7 bases remaining between them. Germline V gives CDR1 ENHRY, CDR2 SYGVKD. The CDR3 reads CAISESSGQETQYF. The CDR3 nucleotides are TGTGCCATCAGTGAGTCGTCCGGGCAAGAGACCCAGTACTTC.

The chain uses TRBV27 and TRBJ2-5, with D perhaps matching TRBD2 (5 bases). The tail of the sequence fits TRBJ2-7 better, so the J call may be wrong. The CDR3 covers 15 residues. Germline-derived CDR1 and CDR2 are MNHEY and SMNVEV (reference sequence). The DNA for the CDR3 is TGTGCCAGCGTCCCAAACCGGGGTAGCTCCTACGAGCAGTACTTC. Translated: CASVPNRGSSYEQYF.

J is TRBJ1-2 and V is TRBV2; 8 nucleotides line up with TRBD1. After removal of 6 bases from V and 0 bases from J, the junction contained 12 bases not matched to a gene. The CDR3 has 17 amino acids. Germline assignment: CDR1 SNHLY and CDR2 FYNNEI. As DNA, the CDR3 is TGTGCCAGCAGGGACCCGGGACAGGATATAACTAACTATGGCTACACCTTC. Amino acids: CASRDPGQDITNYGYTF.

This clone was counted a single time. CDR3: CASSTSQTYNEQFF. CDR3 coding DNA: TGTGCCAGCAGTACTTCACAGACCTACAATGAGCAGTTCTTC. This chain links TRBV6-5 with TRBJ2-1; no reliable D call. CDR3 length: 14 residues. Germline V gene sequence: CDR1 MNHEY, CDR2 SVGAGI. V was trimmed by 5 bases and J by 2 bases, leaving 10 bases between them.

The V gene is TRBV27, the J gene TRBJ1-6; D call uncertain. Looked up from germline, CDR1 is MNHEY and CDR2 is SMNVEV (reference sequence). The CDR3 totals 17 residues. V was trimmed by 2 bases and J by 2 bases, leaving 13 bases between them. The CDR3 nucleotides are TGTGCCAGCAGTTTACGGGCCTCACACCCCTATAATTCACCCCTCCACTTT. Protein sequence: CASSLRASHPYNSPLHF.

CDR3 sequence: CASSERERYNEQFF. CDR3 nucleotide sequence: TGTGCCAGCAGCGAGCGGGAGCGATACAATGAGCAGTTCTTC. The genes are TRBV21-1 and TRBJ2-1; the DNA was not used to check the table's D call, TRBD2. TRBV21-1 is a listed pseudogene. CDR3 length: 14 amino acids.

The chain carries TRBV28 and TRBJ2-5; D may be TRBD2 (6 bases). The CDR3 contains 15 residues. V shed 3 bases and J shed 1 base, with 12 bases lying between them. Germline V gene sequence: CDR1 MDHEN, CDR2 SYDVKM. The CDR3 DNA reads TGTGCCAGCAGTTTTGAGACTAGAGGCCAAGAGACCCAGTACTTC. This gives the protein CASSFETRGQETQYF.

This clone was recorded only once. The V gene is TRBV29-1, the J gene TRBJ2-7, with D maybe TRBD2 (6 bases). This CDR3 region has 12 residues. The V end lost 7 bases, the J end lost 4 bases, and 14 bases lay between the germline ends. Germline V gene sequence: CDR1 SQVTM, CDR2 ANQGSEA. CDR3 nucleotides: TGCAGCGGGTTAGGGGCGGGATACGAGCAGTACTTC. Its protein is CSGLGAGYEQYF.